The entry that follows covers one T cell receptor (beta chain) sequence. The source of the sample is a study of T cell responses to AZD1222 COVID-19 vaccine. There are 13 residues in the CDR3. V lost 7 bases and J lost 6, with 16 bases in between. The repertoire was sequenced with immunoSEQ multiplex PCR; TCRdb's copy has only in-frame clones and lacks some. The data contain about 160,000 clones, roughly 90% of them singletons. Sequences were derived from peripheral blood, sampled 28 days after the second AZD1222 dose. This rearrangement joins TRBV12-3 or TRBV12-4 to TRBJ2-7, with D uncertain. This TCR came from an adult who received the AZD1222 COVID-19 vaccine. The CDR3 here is CASTIKLSGEQYF. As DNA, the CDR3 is TGTGCCAGCACCATCAAACTCTCGGGCGAGCAGTACTTC.